The 17 T cell receptor beta chains listed next were all sequenced from one sample in a study of cytomegalovirus exposure and HLA in healthy donors. The PCR employed 60 Vbeta primers together with 13 Jbeta primers. Clones were sequenced by immunoSEQ multiplex PCR, and TCRdb holds only the in-frame ones, with some missing. The table shows about 150,000 clones, with about three fifths occurring only once. Sequencing was performed on PBMCs. The receptors derive from a male donor in good health and CMV-seronegative.

The V call is TRBV6-1, the J call TRBJ2-7; D possibly corresponds to TRBD1 (6 bases). Germline V gene sequence: CDR1 MNHNS, CDR2 SASEGT. The ends were cut back, 7 bases at V and 1 base at J, with 17 bases in the middle. The CDR3 covers 15 residues. The CDR3, as DNA: TGTGCCAGCACGCAGGACAGAGGATCTTCCTACGAGCAGTACTTC. Residues: CASTQDRGSSYEQYF.

This clone was observed a few times. The rearrangement links TRBV7-2 to TRBJ1-1, with a possible D match to TRBD1 (6 bases). Germline-derived CDR1 and CDR2 are SGHTA and FQGNSA. Trimming shortened V by 2 bases and J by 3 bases, and 16 bases separated the two germline ends. The CDR3 sequence is 16 residues long. The CDR3 protein is CASSLQVGRGYTEAFF. The CDR3 nucleotides read TGTGCCAGCAGCTTACAAGTCGGCAGGGGCTACACTGAAGCTTTCTTT.

This clone was counted once. The chain carries TRBV27 and TRBJ1-2, with 7 nucleotides matching TRBD1. The germline gives CDR1 MNHEY, CDR2 SMNVEV (reference sequence). V dropped 5 bases and J dropped 8; count of bases not matched to a gene: 11. This CDR3 comprises 14 residues. CDR3 sequence: CASSPGAPRGGYTF. The CDR3 DNA follows: TGTGCCAGCAGTCCAGGGGCTCCCAGGGGGGGCTACACCTTC.

V usage is TRBV29-1 and J usage is TRBJ1-5; D is undetermined. With 5 bases removed from V and 0 bases from J, the gap between germline ends came to 17 bases. Per germline, CDR1 SQVTM and CDR2 ANQGSEA. CDR3 length: 16 amino acids. The CDR3 loop reads CSVLLSSSYSNQPQHF. The CDR3, as DNA: TGCAGCGTTTTACTTTCATCAAGTTATAGCAATCAGCCCCAGCATTTT.

The table lists this clone with a few counts. V is TRBV7-9 and J is TRBJ1-4; tentative D call: TRBD1 (5 bases). Germline CDR1 SEHNR, CDR2 FQNEAQ (reference sequence). V was clipped by 5 bases and J by 0 bases, with 19 bases between them. This CDR3 spans 18 amino acids. The CDR3 sequence is CASSLNTWGDATNEKLFF. CDR3 in DNA: TGTGCCAGCAGCCTCAACACGTGGGGGGACGCAACTAATGAAAAACTGTTTTTT. Full variable domain (missing parts from reference TRBV7-9 and TRBJ1-4): DTGVSQNPRHKITKRGQNVTFRCDPISEHNRLYWYRQTLGQGPEFLTYFQNEAQLEKSRLLSDRFSAERPKGSFSTLEIQRTEQGDSAMYLCASSLNTWGDATNEKLFFGSGTQLSVL.

V gene TRBV6-5 combines with J gene TRBJ1-3; D remains unclear. CDR1 and CDR2 (germline): MNHEY, SVGAGI. The CDR3 spans 12 residues. V was clipped by 8 bases and J by 4 bases, with 9 bases between them. The CDR3 DNA follows: TGTGCCAGCCTGAGTTCCGGAAACACCATATATTTT. Its protein product is CASLSSGNTIYF.

The genes are TRBV5-8 and TRBJ2-1; D not certain. Trimming removed 0 bases from V and 4 bases from J, with 11 bases in between. There are 15 residues in the CDR3. CDR1 is SGHTS and CDR2 is YDEGEE in the germline V gene. The CDR3 loop is CASSLVMRQYNEQFF. The CDR3 DNA follows: TGTGCCAGCAGCTTGGTTATGCGGCAGTACAATGAGCAGTTCTTC. Complete variable domain (other parts from reference TRBV5-8 and TRBJ2-1): EAGVTQSPTHLIKTRGQQATLRCSPISGHTSVYWYQQALGLGLQFLLWYDEGEERNRGNFPPRFSGRQFPNYSSELNVNALELEDSALYLCASSLVMRQYNEQFFGPGTRLTVL.

This clone was counted only a few times. The gene calls are TRBV4-3 and TRBJ1-2; unclear D gene. Germline CDR1 and CDR2: LGHNA and YSLEER. With 0 bases removed from V and 4 bases from J, the gap between germline ends came to 15 bases. The CDR3 runs 16 residues. Written as DNA, the CDR3 is TGCGCCAGCAGCCAAGATTTAGACGGGAATCGCTATGGCTACACCTTC. Amino acids: CASSQDLDGNRYGYTF.

The chain uses TRBV28 and TRBJ2-5; weak D call: TRBD1 (5 bases). Germline loops: CDR1 MDHEN, CDR2 SYDVKM. V lost 2 bases, J lost 5 bases, and 9 bases lay in between. The CDR3 spans 13 residues. The chain's CDR3 is CASSLGQWETQYF. CDR3 in DNA: TGTGCCAGCAGTTTAGGACAATGGGAGACCCAGTACTTC.

The V and J genes are TRBV5-1 and TRBJ1-4, with 10 nucleotides matching TRBD1. The CDR3 spans 15 residues. V shed 4 bases and J 3 bases; nucleotides not matched to a gene: 3. In germline, CDR1 is SGHRS, CDR2 YFSETQ. Written as DNA, the CDR3 is TGCGCCAGCAGCATGACAGGGGGCCCTAATGAAAAACTGTTTTTT. Protein product: CASSMTGGPNEKLFF.

This clone was detected only a few times. The rearrangement joins TRBV18 to TRBJ2-1; D remains ambiguous. Trimming stripped 2 bases from V and 7 bases from J, with 6 bases between. CDR1 is KGHSH, CDR2 LQKENI, per germline. The CDR3 has 12 residues. CDR3 in amino acids: CASSPAANEQFF. CDR3 nucleotide sequence: TGTGCCAGCTCACCAGCAGCGAATGAGCAGTTCTTC.

V usage is TRBV27 and J usage is TRBJ2-3; 8 positions match TRBD2. Germline CDR1 is MNHEY and CDR2 is SMNVEV (reference sequence). J was trimmed by 5 bases and V by 3 bases; bases with no gene match: 4. This CDR3 has 14 amino acids. In DNA form, the CDR3 reads TGTGCCAGCAGTTTTACGGGGGGGTTAGATACGCAGTATTTT. Translation gives CASSFTGGLDTQYF.

The chain joins TRBV18 to TRBJ2-1, with TRBD2 matching 11 bases. V was pared by 4 bases and J by 8 bases, with 7 bases of the junction left unmatched. CDR1 is KGHSH, CDR2 LQKENI, per germline. There are 15 residues in the CDR3. The CDR3 sequence is CASSLGLAGTYEQFF. The CDR3 DNA is TGTGCCAGCTCACTCGGACTAGCGGGTACCTATGAGCAGTTCTTC.

This chain uses TRBV18 with TRBJ1-2, with 9 positions matching TRBD1. V trimming: 3 bases; J trimming: 4 bases; junction bases outside the gene matches: 0. This CDR3 has 13 amino acids. CDR1 is KGHSH, CDR2 LQKENI, per germline. Written as DNA, the CDR3 is TGTGCCAGCTCACCGGGACAGGGCTATGGCTACACCTTC. Protein: CASSPGQGYGYTF.

The chain employs TRBV7-6 and TRBJ1-3; D perhaps matches TRBD1 (5 bases). The CDR3 is 14 amino acids. Trimming removed 5 bases from V and 0 bases from J, with 8 bases in between. From germline, CDR1 is SGHVS and CDR2 FNYEAQ. CDR3 sequence reads: CASSPGGSGNTIYF. The CDR3 DNA is TGTGCCAGCAGCCCGGGGGGCTCTGGAAACACCATATATTTT. The full variable domain, with the rest looked up from reference TRBV7-6 and TRBJ1-3, is GAGVSQSPRYKVTKRGQDVALRCDPISGHVSLYWYRQALGQGPEFLTYFNYEAQQDKSGLPNDRFSAERPEGSISTLTIQRTEQRDSAMYRCASSPGGSGNTIYFGEGSWLTVV.

This rearrangement joins TRBV5-1 to TRBJ1-4, with 8 bases fitting TRBD1. Germline lookup yields CDR1 SGHRS and CDR2 YFSETQ. This CDR3 spans 14 amino acids. J gave up 3 bases and V 4 bases, and 2 bases lay outside the gene matches. The CDR3: CASSPGQANEKLFF. Written as DNA, the CDR3 is TGCGCCAGCAGCCCGGGACAGGCTAATGAAAAACTGTTTTTT.

This clone was observed a handful of times. The chain has TRBV14 and TRBJ2-2, with 7 bases lining up with TRBD1. The junction had 1 base not matched to a gene; V was cut back by 4 bases and J by 5 bases. CDR3 size: 13 residues. The germline CDR1 and CDR2 sequences are SGHDN and FVKESK. The CDR3: CASSRQGTGELFF. CDR3 in DNA: TGTGCCAGCAGCCGACAGGGAACCGGGGAGCTGTTTTTT.